This TCR beta chain appears in the sequencing data of a study of spatial heterogeneity in lung cancer. Study-level points and caveats: The study found that expanded intratumoral alpha and beta TCR counts tracked tumor mutation counts.

Germline trimming cut 3 bases from V and 3 bases from J; bases unmatched to any gene: 1. The CDR3 has 14 residues. Germline CDR1 and CDR2: LGHNA and YSLEER. This clonotype is medium-sized in the sample. Its target is not known. Time point in this sample: sample taken at primary tumor resection. Unique molecular identifiers, one per molecule, were present on every TCR cDNA molecule. A single record per CDR3 protein comes from TCRdb applying MiXCR to the 5' RACE reads. The data contain roughly 2,000 distinct CDR3 sequences, about 3% of them seen just once; the ten biggest clones take up approximately 12%.

Sequences were derived from lung tumor tissue, sampled at surgery. This sequence joins TRBV4-3 and TRBJ2-3, with 9 bases fitting TRBD1. This TCR derives from a female donor with early-stage non-small cell lung cancer. CDR3 nucleotides: TGCGCCAGCAGCCAGGACAGGGGTACAGATACGCAGTATTTT. Translating gives CASSQDRGTDTQYF.